This T cell receptor beta chain was documented in a study of T-cell memory formation after mild COVID-19. Study as a whole: Clusters were largely donor specific.

TCR alpha and TCR beta cDNA libraries with sample barcodes and UMIs came from 5'RACE using constant-segment primers. MiXCR, run by TCRdb on the 5' RACE reads, gives a single entry per CDR3 protein. The table lists some 450,000 distinct CDR3 sequences, roughly 18% of them singletons. This clonotype was detected only a few times. Germline CDR1 reads ENHRY; CDR2 reads SYGVKD. Trimming left V 8 bases short and J 1 base short, with 14 bases between. The length of the CDR3 is 14 residues. This sequence joins TRBV10-3 and TRBJ1-1; maybe TRBD1 (6 bases). The TCR was taken from a man aged 18 to 29 who had mild COVID-19 (a few samples of this study predate the infection). Cell type and time point are not known. Sequencing used PBMCs or a T cell subset sorted from them (not recorded which). The CDR3 loop reads CAIAPRGPNTEAFF. In DNA, the CDR3 is TGTGCCATCGCGCCCAGGGGCCCGAACACTGAAGCTTTCTTT.